This record covers a single TCR beta chain. Its specificity is unknown. Looked up from germline, CDR1 is SEHNR and CDR2 is FQNEAQ (reference sequence). V lost 2 bases and J lost 2, with 10 bases in between. The CDR3 covers 14 residues. Sequenced with the Oncomine TCR Beta short-read assay was DNA taken from cultured CD4+ T cells. From the PCR reads, TCRdb called clonotypes with MiXCR, one entry per CDR3 protein. The table includes over 15,000 distinct CDR3 sequences, approximately 70% detected once. The sample originates from a study of vaccination and CD4 T cells after COVID-19. Study-wide background: Post-COVID draws came a median approximately 100 days after diagnosis (range 35 to 161). A CEFX pool, an HIV-1 Nef pool, or else no peptide went into the control cultures. The authors exposed cells to overlapping spike peptides derived from SARS-CoV-2, HCoV-NL63, HCoV-OC43 and HCoV-229E. Study results and caveats: Early timepoints after natural infection were not analyzed in these convalescent patients.

The treatment was: roughly 11-day PBMC culture with coronavirus spike peptide pools or control peptides (ViraFEST assay). J is TRBJ2-7 and V is TRBV7-9, with a tentative D call TRBD1 (6 bases). The TCR originated in a human donor who had recovered from COVID-19. Sequencing used CD4+ T cells from blood, cultured in vitro. The CDR3 DNA is TGTGCCAGCAGCTTACAGGGGCCAACCTACGAGCAGTACTTC. This translates into CASSLQGPTYEQYF.